The 21 T cell receptor beta chains in this list originate from one sample, sequenced in a study of OX40 agonist ivuxolimab in advanced cancers. Libraries were made using the immunoSEQ multiplex PCR assay. TCRdb re-hosts the immuneACCESS table, in-frame sequences only. Its copies lack some clones; in the studies checked, an unresolved V gene accounts for under half of them, and the cause for the rest is not known. The sample table contains 9,300 or so clones; only one count was recorded for approximately 66% of them. Of the sample, about 26% is held by the ten largest clones. The sequencing used CD4+ or CD8+ T cells sorted from blood, collected in a trial of the OX40 agonist ivuxolimab. Every receptor here comes from an adult with an advanced solid tumor such as melanoma, head and neck, liver or kidney cancer.

This clone qualifies as medium-sized. J is TRBJ2-5 and V is TRBV5-1; TRBD2 matches 9 bases. This CDR3 region has 17 residues. Unmatched junction bases numbered 18, after V lost 7 bases and J lost 5 bases. Per germline, CDR1 SGHRS and CDR2 YFSETQ. CDR3: CASSSVGGGRGKETQYF. The CDR3 nucleotides read TGCGCCAGCTCCTCGGTTGGGGGCGGGAGGGGTAAGGAGACCCAGTACTTC.

This chain uses TRBV6-1 with TRBJ2-1, with D hard to call. The CDR3 sequence is 13 residues long. CDR1 and CDR2 (germline): MNHNS, SASEGT. V lost 6 bases and J lost 5, with 11 bases in between. The DNA of the CDR3 is TGTGCCAGCAGGTTCGTAACCAACAATGAGCAGTTCTTC. This gives the protein CASRFVTNNEQFF.

This clone was observed a handful of times. The rearrangement uses TRBV28 and TRBJ1-2; D ambiguous. Germline lookup yields CDR1 MDHEN and CDR2 SYDVKM. V lost 4 bases and J lost 0, with 12 bases in between. CDR3 size: 15 residues. The CDR3 spells CASSSTYYTNYGYTF. The CDR3 DNA follows: TGTGCCAGCAGTTCCACATATTACACTAACTATGGCTACACCTTC.

The rearrangement links TRBV19 to TRBJ1-1; D perhaps matches TRBD1 (5 bases). This CDR3 comprises 13 residues. The V end was cut by 8 bases, the J end by 5 bases, with 15 bases between. Germline V gene data show CDR1 as LNHDA and CDR2 as SQIVND (reference sequence). The CDR3 coding sequence is TGTGCCAGTCACCCCGGGGGTGGAACTGAAGCTTTCTTT. Encoded protein: CASHPGGGTEAFF. Full variable domain (rest looked up from reference TRBV19 and TRBJ1-1): DGGITQSPKYLFRKEGQNVTLSCEQNLNHDAMYWYRQDPGQGLRLIYYSQIVNDFQKGDIAEGYSVSREKKESFPLTVTSAQKNPTAFYLCASHPGGGTEAFFGQGTRLTVV.

The chain couples TRBV6-6 to TRBJ2-1, with TRBD1 matching over 10 bases. The CDR3 is 15 amino acids. Per germline, CDR1 MNHNY and CDR2 SVGAGI (reference sequence). Trimming cost V 6 bases and J 5 bases; bases outside gene matches: 7. The CDR3, as DNA: TGTGCCAGCAGGCCAACCGGGACAGGGGACAATGAGCAGTTCTTC. It translates to CASRPTGTGDNEQFF.

Sample share makes this clone large. The chain employs TRBV25-1 and TRBJ1-1; D gene uncertain. Trimming cost V 4 bases and J 9 bases, with 9 bases left between them. The CDR3 is 11 amino acids. CDR1 and CDR2 from the germline V gene are MGHDK and SYGVNS. CDR3 bases: TGTGCCAGCAGTGGCCACAACCAAGCTTTCTTT. Translated, it gives CASSGHNQAFF.

The chain joins TRBV28 to TRBJ1-5, with TRBD1 identical over 8 bases. V lost 6 bases to trimming and J lost 3 bases; unmatched junction nucleotides: 7. This CDR3 has 15 amino acids. Germline CDR1 and CDR2: MDHEN and SYDVKM. CDR3 coding DNA: TGTGCCAGCAGCCCGGGACAGGAAGACAATCAGCCCCAGCATTTT. It specifies CASSPGQEDNQPQHF.

J is TRBJ1-5 and V is TRBV28; D gene unclear. CDR1 and CDR2 (germline): MDHEN, SYDVKM. The CDR3 loop spans 14 amino acids. Trimming removed 1 base from V and 6 bases from J, with 10 bases in between. The CDR3 nucleotides read TGTGCCAGCAGTTTATCGTACGGTCTTCAGCCCCAGCATTTT. Its protein product is CASSLSYGLQPQHF. Full variable domain (rest looked up from reference TRBV28 and TRBJ1-5): DVKVTQSSRYLVKRTGEKVFLECVQDMDHENMFWYRQDPGLGLRLIYFSYDVKMKEKGDIPEGYSVSREKKERFSLILESASTNQTSMYLCASSLSYGLQPQHFGDGTRLSIL.

This clone was counted once. V gene TRBV15 combines with J gene TRBJ2-3; a possible D gene is TRBD1 (6 bases). This CDR3 region has 17 residues. Germline CDR1 reads LNHNV; CDR2 reads YYDKDF (reference sequence). The germline V and J ends were trimmed by 2 bases and 3 bases, with 18 bases remaining between them. Here the CDR3 reads CATSRSLVGQGTDTQYF. In DNA, the CDR3 is TGTGCCACCAGCAGATCCCTAGTGGGACAAGGGACAGATACGCAGTATTTT.

This clone is categorized as medium-sized (0.01 to 0.1%). The chain has TRBV4-3 and TRBJ2-1; 7 bases match TRBD1. V lost 2 bases and J lost 3; bases outside the gene matches: 4. Germline CDR1 reads LGHNA; CDR2 reads YSLEER. The CDR3 runs 15 residues. Written as DNA, the CDR3 is TGCGCCAGCAGCCAAAGAACAGGGGACTACAATGAGCAGTTCTTC. Translating gives CASSQRTGDYNEQFF.

The chain links TRBV30 to TRBJ1-5; TRBD1 might be the D (5 bases). The CDR3 runs to 13 residues. Germline-derived CDR1 and CDR2 are GTSNPN and SVGIG (reference sequence). Trimming shortened V by 5 bases and J by 5 bases, and 13 bases separated the two germline ends. CDR3 residues: CAWASGTDQPQHF. DNA for the CDR3: TGTGCCTGGGCCTCAGGGACGGATCAGCCCCAGCATTTT.

V usage is TRBV7-9 and J usage is TRBJ1-2, with TRBD1 matching over 8 bases. Germline V gene data show CDR1 as SEHNR and CDR2 as FQNEAQ (reference sequence). V was pared by 5 bases and J by 6 bases, with 5 bases of the junction left unmatched. This CDR3 contains 13 residues. The CDR3 nucleotides are TGTGCCAGCAGCGCGGACAGGGTGAATGGCTACACCTTC. Protein sequence: CASSADRVNGYTF.

As regards this clone: One junction end disagrees with the germline gene, perhaps due to a read error. The chain is built from TRBV7-7 and TRBJ2-5; a weak D match, TRBD1 (5 bases). This CDR3 is 15 amino acids long. Looked up from germline, CDR1 is SSHAT and CDR2 is FNYEAQ (reference sequence). In DNA, the CDR3 is TGTGCTAGCAGCTTAGCCCAGGGTTCAGGAGAGACCCAGTACTTC. Protein product: CASSLAQGSGETQYF.

Only a few counts were recorded for this clone. The same CDR3 is also encoded by other DNA sequences in this sample. The chain is built from TRBV19 and TRBJ1-1; TRBD1 matches at 7 bases. The CDR3 contains 13 residues. Germline CDR1 LNHDA, CDR2 SQIVND (reference sequence). V lost 9 bases and J lost 1; bases outside the gene matches: 5. The CDR3, as DNA: TGTGCCAGCAGACAGGGAAAGAACACTGAAGCTTTCTTT. This translates into CASRQGKNTEAFF.

This chain uses TRBV6-1 with TRBJ1-1, with unresolved D. Per the germline V gene, CDR1 is MNHNS and CDR2 is SASEGT. CDR3 length: 14 residues. Trimming removed 2 bases at V and 6 bases at J, with 13 bases between. CDR3 in amino acids: CASSERSGRSEAFF. The DNA for the CDR3 is TGTGCCAGCAGTGAACGCTCGGGGAGGTCTGAAGCTTTCTTT.

This clone was counted only a few times. The V and J genes are TRBV6-1 and TRBJ2-7; 7 bases align to TRBD1. Germline V gene data show CDR1 as MNHNS and CDR2 as SASEGT. The CDR3 contains 12 residues. V trimming: 5 bases; J trimming: 4 bases; junction bases outside the gene matches: 2. As DNA, the CDR3 is TGTGCCAGCAGTCCCAGGGGGTACGAGCAGTACTTC. This sequence encodes CASSPRGYEQYF.

This clone was observed a handful of times. The V gene is TRBV27, the J gene TRBJ2-3; D gene ambiguous. Germline values: CDR1 MNHEY, CDR2 SMNVEV (reference sequence). The ends were cut back, 6 bases at V and 8 bases at J, with 15 bases in the middle. The CDR3 has 13 amino acids. CDR3 loop: CASSPGVVGTQYF. In DNA form, the CDR3 reads TGTGCCAGCAGCCCTGGGGTGGTGGGTACGCAGTATTTT.

The chain employs TRBV27 and TRBJ1-4, with D tentatively TRBD1 (6 bases). CDR1 and CDR2 from the germline V gene are MNHEY and SMNVEV (reference sequence). With 6 bases removed from V and 8 bases from J, the gap between germline ends came to 13 bases. The length of the CDR3 is 13 residues. The CDR3 loop reads CASRTRDTEKLFF. The CDR3 DNA follows: TGTGCCAGCAGGACCCGGGACACAGAAAAACTGTTTTTT.

This clone occurred once. Here the CDR3 DNA reads TGTGCCAGCAGTCCGACGGCCGTCCAAGAGACCCAGTACTTC. Its protein is CASSPTAVQETQYF. This sequence joins TRBV6-1 and TRBJ2-5; no clear D. The germline V gene encodes CDR1 MNHNS and CDR2 SASEGT. Trimming took 5 bases from V and 1 from J, leaving 11 bases between them. The CDR3 is made up of 14 amino acids.

The chain links TRBV14 to TRBJ1-1; TRBD1 matches at 8 bases. Looked up from germline, CDR1 is SGHDN and CDR2 is FVKESK. The CDR3 contains 15 residues. V dropped 6 bases and J dropped 1; count of bases not matched to a gene: 7. The CDR3 region is CASRPDRGPNTEAFF. The DNA for the CDR3 is TGTGCCAGCAGACCAGACAGGGGCCCGAACACTGAAGCTTTCTTT. Together with reference TRBV14 and TRBJ1-1, the CDR3 gives the full variable domain: EAGVTQFPSHSVIEKGQTVTLRCDPISGHDNLYWYRRVMGKEIKFLLHFVKESKQDESGMPNNRFLAERTGGTYSTLKVQPAELEDSGVYFCASRPDRGPNTEAFFGQGTRLTVV.

With regard to this clone: A junction boundary mismatches the germline segment, possibly from a read error. The chain links TRBV5-1 to TRBJ1-5, with a weak D call TRBD1 (5 bases). Germline lookup yields CDR1 SGHRS and CDR2 YFSETQ. The CDR3 spans 16 residues. CDR3 in DNA: TGTGCCAGCAGCTTGCAGGGATTCATTCTCGGTCAGCCCCAGCATTTT. Translated, it gives CASSLQGFILGQPQHF.